This T cell receptor (beta chain) emerged from a study of T cell changes during pregnancy in multiple sclerosis. The method was immunoSEQ multiplex PCR; TCRdb's version includes in-frame clones alone and lacks a portion of them. The table includes 30,000 to 45,000 clones, 91% detected once. The TCR comes from a female donor with multiple sclerosis, enrolled in a pregnancy study. Sequences were derived from CD8+ T cells from peripheral blood mononuclear cells, sampled after pregnancy.

CDR3 loop: CASSPGQTNQPQHF. Written as DNA, the CDR3 is TGTGCCAGCAGTCCGGGACAGACTAATCAGCCCCAGCATTTT. The chain joins TRBV27 to TRBJ1-5; 7 nucleotides align to TRBD1. V dropped 5 bases and J dropped 4; count of bases not matched to a gene: 5. The length of the CDR3 is 14 residues. CDR1 is MNHEY, CDR2 SMNVEV, per germline (reference sequence).